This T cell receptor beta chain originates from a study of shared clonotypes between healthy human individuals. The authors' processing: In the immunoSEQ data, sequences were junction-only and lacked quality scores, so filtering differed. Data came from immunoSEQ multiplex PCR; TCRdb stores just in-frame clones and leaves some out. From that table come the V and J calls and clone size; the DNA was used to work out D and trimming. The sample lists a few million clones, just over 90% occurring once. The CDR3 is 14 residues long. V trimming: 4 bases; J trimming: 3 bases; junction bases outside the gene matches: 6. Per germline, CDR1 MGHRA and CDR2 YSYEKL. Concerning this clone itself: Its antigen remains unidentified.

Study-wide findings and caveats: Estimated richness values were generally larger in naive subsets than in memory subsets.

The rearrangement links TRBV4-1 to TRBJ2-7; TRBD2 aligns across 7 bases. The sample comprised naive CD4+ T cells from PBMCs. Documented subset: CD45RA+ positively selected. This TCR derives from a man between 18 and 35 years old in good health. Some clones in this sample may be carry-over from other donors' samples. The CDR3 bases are TGCGCCAGCAGCCTGAGTACTAGCGACTACGAGCAGTACTTC. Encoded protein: CASSLSTSDYEQYF.